The sequence of this T cell receptor beta chain was determined in a study of blood T cell repertoires in COVID-19. In the study overall: Sites in the United States, Italy and Spain provided acute and convalescent COVID-19 samples.

The CDR3 spans 15 residues. In germline, CDR1 is SGDLS, CDR2 YYNGEE. The trim removed 4 bases at V and 4 bases at J, leaving 8 bases unmatched. Assay used: immunoSEQ multiplex PCR; TCRdb lists only in-frame clones, some missing. The table records some 45,000 clones, almost 85% of them present only once. The chain carries TRBV9 and TRBJ1-3, with 7 bases aligning to TRBD1. Sequencing was done on a sample of peripheral blood. The clonotype was recovered from a woman aged 60-75 years with acute or convalescent COVID-19. The DNA for the CDR3 is TGTGCCAGCAGCTCTACGACAGGGAGGGGAAACACCATATATTTT. Protein sequence: CASSSTTGRGNTIYF.